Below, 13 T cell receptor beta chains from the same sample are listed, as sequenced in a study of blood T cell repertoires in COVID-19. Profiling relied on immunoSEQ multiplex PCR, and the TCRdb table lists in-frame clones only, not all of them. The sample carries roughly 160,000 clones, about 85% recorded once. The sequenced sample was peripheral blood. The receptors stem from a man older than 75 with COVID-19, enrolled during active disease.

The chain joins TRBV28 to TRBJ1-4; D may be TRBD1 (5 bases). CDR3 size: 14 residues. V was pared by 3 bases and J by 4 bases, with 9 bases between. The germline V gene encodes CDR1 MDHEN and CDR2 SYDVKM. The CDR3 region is CASSFRQLNEKLFF. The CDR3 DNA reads TGTGCCAGCAGTTTCAGACAGCTTAATGAAAAACTGTTTTTT. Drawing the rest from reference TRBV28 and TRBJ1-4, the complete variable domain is DVKVTQSSRYLVKRTGEKVFLECVQDMDHENMFWYRQDPGLGLRLIYFSYDVKMKEKGDIPEGYSVSREKKERFSLILESASTNQTSMYLCASSFRQLNEKLFFGSGTQLSVL.

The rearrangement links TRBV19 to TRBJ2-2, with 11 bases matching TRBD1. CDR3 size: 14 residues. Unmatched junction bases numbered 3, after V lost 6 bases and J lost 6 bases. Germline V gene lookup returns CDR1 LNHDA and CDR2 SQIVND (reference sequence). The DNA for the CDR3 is TGTGCCAGTAGGGGGACAGGGGGTGCCGGGGAGCTGTTTTTT. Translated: CASRGTGGAGELFF.

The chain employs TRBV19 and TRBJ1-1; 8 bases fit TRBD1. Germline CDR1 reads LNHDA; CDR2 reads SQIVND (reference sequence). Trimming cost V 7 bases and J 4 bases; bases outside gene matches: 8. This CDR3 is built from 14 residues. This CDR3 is CASTLDRVGTEAFF. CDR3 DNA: TGTGCCAGTACCTTGGACAGGGTGGGCACTGAAGCTTTCTTT.

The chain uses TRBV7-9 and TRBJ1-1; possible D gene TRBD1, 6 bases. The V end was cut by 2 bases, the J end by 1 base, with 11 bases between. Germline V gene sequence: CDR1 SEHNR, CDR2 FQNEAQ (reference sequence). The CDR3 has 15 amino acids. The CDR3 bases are TGTGCCAGCAGCTTATTGGGGGCGCGGAACACTGAAGCTTTCTTT. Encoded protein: CASSLLGARNTEAFF.

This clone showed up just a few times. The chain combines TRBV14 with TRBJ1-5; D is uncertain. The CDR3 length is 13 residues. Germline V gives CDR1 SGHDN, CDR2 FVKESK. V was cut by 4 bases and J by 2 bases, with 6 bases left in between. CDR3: CASSPSGNQPQHF. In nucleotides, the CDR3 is TGTGCCAGCAGCCCGAGCGGCAATCAGCCCCAGCATTTT.

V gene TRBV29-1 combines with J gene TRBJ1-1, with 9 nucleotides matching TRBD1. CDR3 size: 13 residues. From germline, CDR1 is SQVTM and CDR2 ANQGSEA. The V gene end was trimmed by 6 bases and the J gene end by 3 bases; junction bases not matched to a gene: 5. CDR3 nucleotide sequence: TGCAGCGTGGTGAGACAGGGGGACACTGAAGCTTTCTTT. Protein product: CSVVRQGDTEAFF.

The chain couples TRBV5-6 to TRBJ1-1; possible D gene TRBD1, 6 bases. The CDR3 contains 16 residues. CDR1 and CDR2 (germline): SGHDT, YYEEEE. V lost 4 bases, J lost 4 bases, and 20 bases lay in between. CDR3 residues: CASSRRHTGSLTEAFF. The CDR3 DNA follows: TGTGCCAGCAGCCGTCGCCACACAGGGTCTCTCACTGAAGCTTTCTTT.

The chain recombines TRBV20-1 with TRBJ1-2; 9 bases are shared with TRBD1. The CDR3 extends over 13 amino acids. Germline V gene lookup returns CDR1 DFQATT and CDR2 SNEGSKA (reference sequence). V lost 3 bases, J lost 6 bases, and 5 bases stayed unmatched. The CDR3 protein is CSASWGQGHGYTF. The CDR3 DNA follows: TGCAGTGCTAGTTGGGGACAGGGCCATGGCTACACCTTC.

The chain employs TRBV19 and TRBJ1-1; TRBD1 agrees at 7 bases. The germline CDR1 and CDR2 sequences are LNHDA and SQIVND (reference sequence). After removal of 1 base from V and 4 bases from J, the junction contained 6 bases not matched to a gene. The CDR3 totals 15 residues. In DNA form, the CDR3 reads TGTGCCAGTAGTATAGGGGCAGGGGGATCCACTGAAGCTTTCTTT. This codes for CASSIGAGGSTEAFF.

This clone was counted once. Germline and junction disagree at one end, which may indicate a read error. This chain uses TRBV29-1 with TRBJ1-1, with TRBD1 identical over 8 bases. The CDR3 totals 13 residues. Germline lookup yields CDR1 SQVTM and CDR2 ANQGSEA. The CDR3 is CSVEGQGGTEAFF. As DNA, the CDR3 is TGCAGCGTAGAAGGACAGGGAGGCACTGAAGCTTTCTTT.

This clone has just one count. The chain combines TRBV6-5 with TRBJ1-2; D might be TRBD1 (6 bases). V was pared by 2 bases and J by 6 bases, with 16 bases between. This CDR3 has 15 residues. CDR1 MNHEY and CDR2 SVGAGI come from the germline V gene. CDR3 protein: CASSYRGQLIHGYTF. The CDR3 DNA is TGTGCCAGCAGTTACCGTGGACAGTTAATACATGGCTACACCTTC.

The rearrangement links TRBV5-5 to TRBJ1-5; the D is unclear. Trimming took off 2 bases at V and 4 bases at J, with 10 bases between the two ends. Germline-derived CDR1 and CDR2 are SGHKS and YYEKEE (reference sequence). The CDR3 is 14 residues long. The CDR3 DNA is TGTGCCAGCAGCTTTTCGTCCGAGAATCAGCCCCAGCATTTT. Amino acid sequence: CASSFSSENQPQHF.

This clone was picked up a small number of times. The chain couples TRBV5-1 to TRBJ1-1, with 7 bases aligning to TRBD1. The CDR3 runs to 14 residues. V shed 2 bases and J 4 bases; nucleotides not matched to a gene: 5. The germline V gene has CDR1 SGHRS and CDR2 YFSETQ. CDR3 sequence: CASSFQGDGTEAFF. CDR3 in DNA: TGCGCCAGCAGCTTTCAGGGGGATGGCACTGAAGCTTTCTTT.